The entry below describes one T cell receptor (beta chain). Its antigen is unidentified. Germline loops: CDR1 LGHNA, CDR2 YNFKEQ. This CDR3 has 16 residues. The V gene lost 1 base and the J gene lost 0 bases, with 10 bases spanning the gap. Study-level findings and limits: Tumor memory CD4+ T cell TCR gene usage was found to cluster with blood and lymph node memory CD4+ cells and with lymph node naive CD4+ cells.

From the 5' RACE reads, TCRdb called clonotypes with MiXCR, one entry per CDR3 protein. The sample gives tens of thousands of distinct CDR3 sequences, about 24% of which show up once; 3.5% to 5% is in the top ten. CD4+CD45RO+CD25- cells were isolated as memory CD4+ T cells. The J gene is TRBJ1-3, the V gene TRBV4-2; D perhaps matches TRBD1 (6 bases). Sample: memory CD4+ T cells sorted from blood. Sample subset: memory CD4+ T cells, CD4+CD45RO+CD25-. The receptor was derived from a female donor with breast cancer. The CDR3 nucleotides read TGTGCCAGCAGCCAAGTTCAGGGGACCTCTGGAAACACCATATATTTT. This gives the protein CASSQVQGTSGNTIYF.